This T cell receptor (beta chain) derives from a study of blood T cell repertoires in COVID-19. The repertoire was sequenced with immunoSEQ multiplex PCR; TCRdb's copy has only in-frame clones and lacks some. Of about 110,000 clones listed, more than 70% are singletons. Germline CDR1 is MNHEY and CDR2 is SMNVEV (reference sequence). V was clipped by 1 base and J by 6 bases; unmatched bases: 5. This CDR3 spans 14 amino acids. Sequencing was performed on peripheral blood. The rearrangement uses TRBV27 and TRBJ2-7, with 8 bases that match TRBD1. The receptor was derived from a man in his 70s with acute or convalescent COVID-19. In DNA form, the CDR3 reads TGTGCCAGCAGTTTATTCAGGGGGCGCCTCGAGCAGTACTTC. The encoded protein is CASSLFRGRLEQYF.